The 14 T cell receptor beta chains below all came from one sample that was sequenced in a study of blood T cell repertoires in COVID-19. TCRdb keeps only in-frame clones here, not all; method: immunoSEQ multiplex PCR. The sample includes under 350,000 clones, 85% seen only once; the top ten take 13%. The sample comprised peripheral blood. These receptor sequences come from a human donor in a cohort sampled during active COVID-19.

This clone was seen a handful of times. The chain joins TRBV25-1 to TRBJ2-2, with 10 bases identical to TRBD1. Trimming cost V 8 bases and J 4 bases; bases outside gene matches: 4. The CDR3 runs to 14 residues. The V gene's germline CDR1 is MGHDK and CDR2 SYGVNS. The CDR3 sequence: CASGTGDLTGELFF. In nucleotides, the CDR3 is TGTGCCAGCGGGACAGGGGACCTCACCGGGGAGCTGTTTTTT.

The J gene is TRBJ1-6, the V gene TRBV6-1; D is unclear. The CDR3 is 16 amino acids. Germline CDR1 and CDR2: MNHNS and SASEGT. Trimming left V 0 bases short and J 7 bases short, with 13 bases between. CDR3 sequence reads: CASSEALAGRNSPLHF. Written as DNA, the CDR3 is TGTGCCAGCAGTGAAGCGCTAGCAGGAAGAAATTCACCCCTCCACTTT.

This clone appeared once. J is TRBJ2-1 and V is TRBV20-1, with 15 bases lining up with TRBD2. There are 14 residues in the CDR3. V gave up 3 bases and J gave up 9 bases; unmatched junction bases: 3. Germline V gives CDR1 DFQATT, CDR2 SNEGSKA (reference sequence). The CDR3 here is CSASLGLAGGEQFF. In nucleotides, the CDR3 is TGCAGTGCTAGTTTGGGACTAGCGGGAGGTGAGCAGTTCTTC.

The chain recombines TRBV27 with TRBJ2-1; D is perhaps TRBD1 (5 bases). Per the germline V gene, CDR1 is MNHEY and CDR2 is SMNVEV (reference sequence). Trimming cost V 2 bases and J 2 bases, with 10 bases left between them. The CDR3 runs 15 residues. The CDR3 region has the DNA TGTGCCAGCAGTTTAAGACAGCTCCCCTACAATGAGCAGTTCTTC. Translation: CASSLRQLPYNEQFF.

J is TRBJ1-1 and V is TRBV18; 8 bases map to TRBD1. V shed 5 bases, J shed 4 bases, and the junction held 6 bases outside the gene matches. This CDR3 has 14 residues. Germline CDR1 KGHSH, CDR2 LQKENI. CDR3 protein: CASSTDRGSTEAFF. CDR3 DNA: TGTGCCAGCTCAACCGACAGGGGAAGCACTGAAGCTTTCTTT.

In this sample, this clone turned up once. The rearrangement uses TRBV7-3 and TRBJ1-1, with D possibly TRBD1 on 5 matching bases. Germline loops: CDR1 SGHTA, CDR2 FQGTGA. V lost 5 bases, J lost 2 bases, and 9 bases lay in between. This CDR3 has 13 residues. The CDR3 region has the DNA TGTGCCAGCAGCGCGACAGCCAACACTGAAGCTTTCTTT. It is translated as CASSATANTEAFF.

The chain carries TRBV27 and TRBJ1-1; D is possibly TRBD1 (5 bases). Trimming took off 6 bases at V and 4 bases at J, with 9 bases between the two ends. The CDR3 consists of 12 residues. Germline-derived CDR1 and CDR2 are MNHEY and SMNVEV (reference sequence). This chain's CDR3 is CASRGVITEAFF. The CDR3 region has the DNA TGTGCCAGCAGAGGGGTGATCACTGAAGCTTTCTTT.

This clone showed up just a few times. The same CDR3 arises from other DNA sequences in this sample as well. The CDR3 DNA reads as TGTGCCAGCAGTTTCTCAGGCTATGGCTACACCTTC. Protein product: CASSFSGYGYTF. The chain has TRBV28 and TRBJ1-2; D remains unclear. Germline values: CDR1 MDHEN, CDR2 SYDVKM. CDR3 length: 12 amino acids. Trimming shortened V by 3 bases and J by 4 bases, and 6 bases separated the two germline ends.

The rearrangement uses TRBV7-9 and TRBJ2-1, with 10 bases that match TRBD2. The CDR3 has 15 residues. CDR1 and CDR2 from the germline V gene are SEHNR and FQNEAQ (reference sequence). After removal of 5 bases from V and 4 bases from J, the junction contained 5 bases not matched to a gene. CDR3 bases: TGTGCCAGCAGCGGAGCGGGAGGGCTTTACAATGAGCAGTTCTTC. Its protein is CASSGAGGLYNEQFF. The full variable domain, completed using reference TRBV7-9 and TRBJ2-1, is DTGVSQNPRHKITKRGQNVTFRCDPISEHNRLYWYRQTLGQGPEFLTYFQNEAQLEKSRLLSDRFSAERPKGSFSTLEIQRTEQGDSAMYLCASSGAGGLYNEQFFGPGTRLTVL.

The chain couples TRBV6-5 to TRBJ1-3; 8 bases match TRBD1. The CDR3 extends over 15 amino acids. Unmatched junction bases numbered 7, after V lost 7 bases and J lost 2 bases. Germline values: CDR1 MNHEY, CDR2 SVGAGI. The CDR3 sequence is CASKTGAVTGNTIYF. The CDR3 DNA is TGTGCCAGCAAGACAGGGGCAGTAACTGGAAACACCATATATTTT.

The CDR3 nucleotides read TGTGCCAGCAGCTTGGGTGAGGGAACTAGCGGGAGAAGAGAGCAGTTCTTC. This encodes CASSLGEGTSGRREQFF. This chain uses TRBV5-4 with TRBJ2-1, with 11 bases that match TRBD2. The CDR3 consists of 17 residues. CDR1 is SGHNT, CDR2 YYREEE, per germline (reference sequence). V shed 0 bases and J 10 bases; nucleotides not matched to a gene: 12.

This chain connects TRBV5-1 to TRBJ2-3; D call uncertain. Trimming took 0 bases from V and 8 from J, leaving 4 bases between them. Germline CDR1 is SGHRS and CDR2 is YFSETQ. There are 11 residues in the CDR3. CDR3 coding DNA: TGCGCCAGCAGCTTGGACGGTACGCAGTATTTT. The encoded protein is CASSLDGTQYF.

The rearrangement links TRBV28 to TRBJ2-3, with TRBD1 identical over 8 bases. This CDR3 has 14 amino acids. CDR1 and CDR2 from the germline V gene are MDHEN and SYDVKM. V was clipped by 3 bases and J by 3 bases; unmatched bases: 2. The CDR3 nucleotides are TGTGCCAGCAGTTTCAGACAGGGGACAGATACGCAGTATTTT. Translating gives CASSFRQGTDTQYF.

The J gene is TRBJ2-3, the V gene TRBV7-9; a weak D match, TRBD2 (6 bases). V lost 1 base and J 2 bases, leaving 13 bases between the germline ends. Germline V gene data show CDR1 as SEHNR and CDR2 as FQNEAQ (reference sequence). CDR3 length equals 16 residues. Written as DNA, the CDR3 is TGTGCCAGCAGCTTAGAGGGCGGGAAACCCACAGATACGCAGTATTTT. It translates to CASSLEGGKPTDTQYF.